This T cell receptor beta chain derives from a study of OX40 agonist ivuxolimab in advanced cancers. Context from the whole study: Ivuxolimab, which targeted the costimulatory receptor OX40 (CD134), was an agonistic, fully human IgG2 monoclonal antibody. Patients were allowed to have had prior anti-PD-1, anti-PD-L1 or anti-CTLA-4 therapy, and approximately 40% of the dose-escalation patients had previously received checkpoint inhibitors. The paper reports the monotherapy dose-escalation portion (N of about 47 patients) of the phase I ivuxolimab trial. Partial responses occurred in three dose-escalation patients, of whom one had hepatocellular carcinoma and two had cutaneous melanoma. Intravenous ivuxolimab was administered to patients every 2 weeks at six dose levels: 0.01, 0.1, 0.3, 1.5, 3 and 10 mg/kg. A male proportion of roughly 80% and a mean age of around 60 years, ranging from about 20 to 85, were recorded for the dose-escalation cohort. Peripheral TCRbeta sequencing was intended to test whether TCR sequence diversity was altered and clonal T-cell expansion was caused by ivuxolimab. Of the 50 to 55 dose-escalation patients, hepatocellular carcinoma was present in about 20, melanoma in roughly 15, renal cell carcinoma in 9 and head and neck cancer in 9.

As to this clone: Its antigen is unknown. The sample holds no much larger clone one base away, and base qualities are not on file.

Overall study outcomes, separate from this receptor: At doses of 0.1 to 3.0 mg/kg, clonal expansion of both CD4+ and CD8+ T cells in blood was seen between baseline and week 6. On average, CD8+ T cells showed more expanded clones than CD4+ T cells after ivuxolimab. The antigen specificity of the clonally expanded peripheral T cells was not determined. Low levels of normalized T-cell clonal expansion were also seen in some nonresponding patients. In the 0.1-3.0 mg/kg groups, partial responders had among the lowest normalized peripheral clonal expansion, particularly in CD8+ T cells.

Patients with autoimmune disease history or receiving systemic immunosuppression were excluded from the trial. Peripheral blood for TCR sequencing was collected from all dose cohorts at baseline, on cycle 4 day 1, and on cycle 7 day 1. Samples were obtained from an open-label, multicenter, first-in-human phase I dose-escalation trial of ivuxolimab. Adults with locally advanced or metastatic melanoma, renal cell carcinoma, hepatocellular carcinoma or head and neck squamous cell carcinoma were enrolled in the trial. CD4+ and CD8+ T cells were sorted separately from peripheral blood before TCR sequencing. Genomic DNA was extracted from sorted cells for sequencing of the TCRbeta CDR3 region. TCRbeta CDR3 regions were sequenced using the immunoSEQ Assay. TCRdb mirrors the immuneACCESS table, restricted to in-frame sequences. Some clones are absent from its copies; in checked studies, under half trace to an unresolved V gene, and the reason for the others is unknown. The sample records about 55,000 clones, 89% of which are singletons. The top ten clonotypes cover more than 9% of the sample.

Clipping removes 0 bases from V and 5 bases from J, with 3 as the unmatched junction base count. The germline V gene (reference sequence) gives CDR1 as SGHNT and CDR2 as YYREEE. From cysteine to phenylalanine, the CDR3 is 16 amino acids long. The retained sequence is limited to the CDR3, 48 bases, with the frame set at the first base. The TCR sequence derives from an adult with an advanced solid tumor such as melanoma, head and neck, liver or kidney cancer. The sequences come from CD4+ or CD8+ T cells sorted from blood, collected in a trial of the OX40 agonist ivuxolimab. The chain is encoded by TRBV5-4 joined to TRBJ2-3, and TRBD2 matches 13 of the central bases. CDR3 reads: CASSLGTSGSKDTQYF. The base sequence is TGTGCCAGCAGCTTGGGGACTAGCGGGAGTAAAGATACGCAGTATTTT.